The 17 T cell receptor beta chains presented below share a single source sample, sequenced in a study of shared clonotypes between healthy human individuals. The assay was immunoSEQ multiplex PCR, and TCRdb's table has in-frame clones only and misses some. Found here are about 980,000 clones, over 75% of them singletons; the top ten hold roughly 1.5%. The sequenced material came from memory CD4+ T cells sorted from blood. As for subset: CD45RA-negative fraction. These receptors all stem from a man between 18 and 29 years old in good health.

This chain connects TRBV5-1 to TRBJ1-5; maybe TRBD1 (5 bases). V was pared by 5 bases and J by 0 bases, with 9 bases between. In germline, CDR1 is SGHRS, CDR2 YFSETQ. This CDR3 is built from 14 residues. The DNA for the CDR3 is TGCGCCAGCAGACAGGCCCGTAGCAATCAGCCCCAGCATTTT. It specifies CASRQARSNQPQHF.

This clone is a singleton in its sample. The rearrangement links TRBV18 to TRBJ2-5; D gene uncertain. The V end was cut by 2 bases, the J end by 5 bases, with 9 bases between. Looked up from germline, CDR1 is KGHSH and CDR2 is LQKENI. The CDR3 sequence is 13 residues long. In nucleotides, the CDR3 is TGTGCCAGCTCACCATTATCCCGGGAGACCCAGTACTTC. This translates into CASSPLSRETQYF.

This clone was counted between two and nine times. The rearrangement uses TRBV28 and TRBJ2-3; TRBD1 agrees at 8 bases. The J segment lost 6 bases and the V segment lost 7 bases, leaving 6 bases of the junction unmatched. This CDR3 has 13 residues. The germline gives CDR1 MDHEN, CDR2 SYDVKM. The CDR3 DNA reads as TGTGCCAGCATCTCAGGGGACAGGGATACGCAGTATTTT. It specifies CASISGDRDTQYF.

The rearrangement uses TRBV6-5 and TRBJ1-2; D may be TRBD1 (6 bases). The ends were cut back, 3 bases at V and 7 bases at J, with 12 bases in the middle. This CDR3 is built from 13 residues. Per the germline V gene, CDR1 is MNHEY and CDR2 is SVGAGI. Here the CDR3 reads CASSYQGISGYTF. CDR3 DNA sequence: TGTGCCAGCAGTTATCAGGGGATATCTGGCTACACCTTC.

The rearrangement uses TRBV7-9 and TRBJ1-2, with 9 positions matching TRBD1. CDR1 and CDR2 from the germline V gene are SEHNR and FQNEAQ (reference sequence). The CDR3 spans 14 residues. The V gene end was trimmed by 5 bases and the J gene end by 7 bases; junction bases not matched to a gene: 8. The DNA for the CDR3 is TGTGCCAGCAGCAAGGGGACAGGGTCTGGTGGCTACACCTTC. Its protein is CASSKGTGSGGYTF.

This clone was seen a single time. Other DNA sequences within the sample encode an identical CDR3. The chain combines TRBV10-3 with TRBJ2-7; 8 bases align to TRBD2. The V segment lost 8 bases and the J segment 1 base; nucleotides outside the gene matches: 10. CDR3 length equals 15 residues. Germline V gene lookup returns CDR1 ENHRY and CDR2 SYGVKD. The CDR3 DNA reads TGTGCCATCCGCCCACGGGAGGGCCGGTCCTACGAGCAGTACTTC. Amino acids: CAIRPREGRSYEQYF.

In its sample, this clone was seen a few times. CDR3 nucleotides: TGTGCCAGCAGTGAAGGGTATGGTGGGGATGAGCAGTTCTTC. Translating gives CASSEGYGGDEQFF. V usage is TRBV6-1 and J usage is TRBJ2-1; D unclear. Germline values: CDR1 MNHNS, CDR2 SASEGT. The CDR3 totals 14 residues. The ends were cut back, 1 base at V and 8 bases at J, with 12 bases in the middle.

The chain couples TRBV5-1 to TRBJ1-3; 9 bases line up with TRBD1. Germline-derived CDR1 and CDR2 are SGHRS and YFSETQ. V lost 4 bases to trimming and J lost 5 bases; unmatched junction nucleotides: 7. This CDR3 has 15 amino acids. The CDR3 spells CASSPGGTGRNTIYF. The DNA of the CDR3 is TGCGCCAGCAGCCCCGGCGGGACAGGGAGAAACACCATATATTTT.

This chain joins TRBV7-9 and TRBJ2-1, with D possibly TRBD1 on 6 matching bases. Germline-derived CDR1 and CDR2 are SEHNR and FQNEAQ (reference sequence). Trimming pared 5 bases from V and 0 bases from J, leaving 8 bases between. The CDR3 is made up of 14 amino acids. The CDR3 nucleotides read TGTGCCAGCAGCCAAGGGGGCTCCTACAATGAGCAGTTCTTC. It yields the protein CASSQGGSYNEQFF.

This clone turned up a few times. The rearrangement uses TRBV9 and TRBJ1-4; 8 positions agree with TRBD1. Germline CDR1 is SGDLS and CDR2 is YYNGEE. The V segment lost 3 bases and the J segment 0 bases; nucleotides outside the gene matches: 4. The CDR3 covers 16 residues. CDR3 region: CASSATGGATNEKLFF. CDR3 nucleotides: TGTGCCAGCAGCGCTACAGGGGGTGCAACTAATGAAAAACTGTTTTTT.

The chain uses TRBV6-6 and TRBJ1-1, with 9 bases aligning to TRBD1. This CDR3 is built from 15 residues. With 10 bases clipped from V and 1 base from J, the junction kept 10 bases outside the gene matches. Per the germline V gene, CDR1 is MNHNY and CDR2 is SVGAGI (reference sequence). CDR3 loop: CATFTGGRTNTEAFF. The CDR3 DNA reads TGTGCCACCTTTACAGGGGGCCGGACGAACACTGAAGCTTTCTTT.

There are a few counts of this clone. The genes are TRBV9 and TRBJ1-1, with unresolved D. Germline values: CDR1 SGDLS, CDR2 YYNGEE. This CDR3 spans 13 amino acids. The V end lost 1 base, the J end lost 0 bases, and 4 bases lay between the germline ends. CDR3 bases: TGTGCCAGCAGCGTAACAGTGAACACTGAAGCTTTCTTT. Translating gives CASSVTVNTEAFF.

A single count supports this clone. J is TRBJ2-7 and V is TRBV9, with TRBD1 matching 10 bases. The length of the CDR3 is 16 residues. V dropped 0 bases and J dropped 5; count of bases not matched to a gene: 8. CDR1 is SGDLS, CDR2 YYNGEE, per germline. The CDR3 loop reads CASSVARGQGGDEQYF. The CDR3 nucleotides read TGTGCCAGCAGCGTAGCTCGAGGACAGGGGGGCGACGAGCAGTACTTC. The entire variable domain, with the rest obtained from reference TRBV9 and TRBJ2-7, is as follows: DSGVTQTPKHLITATGQRVTLRCSPRSGDLSVYWYQQSLDQGLQFLIQYYNGEERAKGNILERFSAQQFPDLHSELNLSSLELGDSALYFCASSVARGQGGDEQYFGPGTRLTVT.

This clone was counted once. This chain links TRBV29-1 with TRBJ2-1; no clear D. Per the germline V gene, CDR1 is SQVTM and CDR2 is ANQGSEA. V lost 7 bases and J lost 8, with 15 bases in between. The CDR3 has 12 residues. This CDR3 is CSAVPGSHEQFF. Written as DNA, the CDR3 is TGCAGCGCCGTCCCAGGTAGCCATGAGCAGTTCTTC.

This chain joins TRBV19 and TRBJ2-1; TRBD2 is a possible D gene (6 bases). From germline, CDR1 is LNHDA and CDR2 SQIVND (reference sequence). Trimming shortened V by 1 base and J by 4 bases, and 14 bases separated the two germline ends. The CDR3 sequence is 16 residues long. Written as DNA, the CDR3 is TGTGCCAGTAGTATAGGCGGTAGCGGTAAATACAATGAGCAGTTCTTC. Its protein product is CASSIGGSGKYNEQFF.

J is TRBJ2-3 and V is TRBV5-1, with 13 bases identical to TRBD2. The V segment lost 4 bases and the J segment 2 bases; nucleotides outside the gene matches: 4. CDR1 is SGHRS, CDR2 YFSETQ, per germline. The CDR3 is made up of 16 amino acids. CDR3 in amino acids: CASSPGLAGDTDTQYF. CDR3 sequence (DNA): TGCGCCAGCAGCCCTGGACTAGCGGGGGACACAGATACGCAGTATTTT.

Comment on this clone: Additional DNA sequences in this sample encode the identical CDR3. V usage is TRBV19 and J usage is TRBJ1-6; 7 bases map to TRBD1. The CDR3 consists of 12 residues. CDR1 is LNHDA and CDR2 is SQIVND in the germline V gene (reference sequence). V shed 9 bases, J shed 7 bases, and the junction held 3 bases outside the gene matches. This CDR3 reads CASGTVNSPLHF. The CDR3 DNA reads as TGTGCCAGCGGGACAGTCAATTCACCCCTCCACTTT.